This TCR beta chain comes out of a study of OX40 agonist ivuxolimab in advanced cancers. Study summary: Earlier anti-PD-1, anti-PD-L1 or anti-CTLA-4 therapy was permitted; about 38% had received some.

General observations from the study: Expanded peripheral T cells had an undetermined antigen specificity. There was clonal expansion of CD4+ and CD8+ blood T cells by week 6 at 0.1 to 3.0 mg/kg.

Peripheral blood came from all dose cohorts at three timepoints. Using immunoSEQ multiplex PCR, the repertoire was profiled, and TCRdb retains in-frame clones only, with some absent. The data show some 73,000 clones, just over 85% seen once. Trimming stripped 1 base from V and 5 bases from J, with 9 bases between. CDR3 length equals 13 residues. Germline-derived CDR1 and CDR2 are SGHKS and YYEKEE (reference sequence). On this clone itself: What it binds is unknown.

V is TRBV5-5 and J is TRBJ1-1, with D unresolved. This receptor was obtained from an adult with an advanced solid tumor such as melanoma, head and neck, liver or kidney cancer. Sequences were derived from CD4+ or CD8+ T cells sorted from blood, sampled in a trial of the OX40 agonist ivuxolimab. CDR3 DNA: TGTGCCAGCAGCTTGACACGAGAGACTGAAGCTTTCTTT. Translation gives CASSLTRETEAFF.